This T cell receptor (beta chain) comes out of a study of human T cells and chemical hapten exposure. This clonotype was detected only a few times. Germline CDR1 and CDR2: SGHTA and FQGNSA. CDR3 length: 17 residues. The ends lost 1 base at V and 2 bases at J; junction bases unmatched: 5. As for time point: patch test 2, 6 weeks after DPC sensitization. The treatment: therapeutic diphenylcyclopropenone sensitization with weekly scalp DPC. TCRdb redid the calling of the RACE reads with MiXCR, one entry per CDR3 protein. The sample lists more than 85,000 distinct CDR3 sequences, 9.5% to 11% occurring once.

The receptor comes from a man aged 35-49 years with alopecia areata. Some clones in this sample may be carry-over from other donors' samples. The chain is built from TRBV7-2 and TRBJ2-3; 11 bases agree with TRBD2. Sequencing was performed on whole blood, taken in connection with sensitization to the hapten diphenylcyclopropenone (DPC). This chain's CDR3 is CASSLEASGGYTDTQYF. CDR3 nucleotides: TGTGCCAGCAGCTTAGAAGCTAGCGGGGGGTACACAGATACGCAGTATTTT.